This TCR beta chain was profiled in a study of cytomegalovirus exposure and HLA in healthy donors. Study-level results: It was reported that TCR beta sequences correctly inferred the HLA-A and HLA-B alleles for most subjects. When analyzed later, a missense DCLRE1C variant was found to be linked to TCR beta V- and J-gene trimming. Several of the most significant clusters appeared linked to common viral pathogens, based on a later analysis.

To note about this clone: Antigen unknown.

The CDR3 has 13 amino acids. CDR1 is SGHRS, CDR2 YFSETQ, per germline. V lost 2 bases and J lost 1, with 6 bases in between. 13 Jbeta primers and 60 Vbeta primers were used for the PCR. In the original workflow: About 12 million shared chains were among the about 80 million unique TCR beta chains that a later analysis counted. The repertoire was sequenced with immunoSEQ multiplex PCR; TCRdb's copy has only in-frame clones and lacks some. The DNA gave D and trimming, while V, J and clone size come from that table. The sample data list over 45,000 clones. The sample consisted of PBMCs. V usage is TRBV5-1 and J usage is TRBJ2-5; D call uncertain. This sequence originates from a woman aged 18-29 years in good health and CMV-seronegative. The CDR3 DNA reads as TGCGCCAGCAGCTTAAACACCCAAGAGACCCAGTACTTC. It is translated as CASSLNTQETQYF.